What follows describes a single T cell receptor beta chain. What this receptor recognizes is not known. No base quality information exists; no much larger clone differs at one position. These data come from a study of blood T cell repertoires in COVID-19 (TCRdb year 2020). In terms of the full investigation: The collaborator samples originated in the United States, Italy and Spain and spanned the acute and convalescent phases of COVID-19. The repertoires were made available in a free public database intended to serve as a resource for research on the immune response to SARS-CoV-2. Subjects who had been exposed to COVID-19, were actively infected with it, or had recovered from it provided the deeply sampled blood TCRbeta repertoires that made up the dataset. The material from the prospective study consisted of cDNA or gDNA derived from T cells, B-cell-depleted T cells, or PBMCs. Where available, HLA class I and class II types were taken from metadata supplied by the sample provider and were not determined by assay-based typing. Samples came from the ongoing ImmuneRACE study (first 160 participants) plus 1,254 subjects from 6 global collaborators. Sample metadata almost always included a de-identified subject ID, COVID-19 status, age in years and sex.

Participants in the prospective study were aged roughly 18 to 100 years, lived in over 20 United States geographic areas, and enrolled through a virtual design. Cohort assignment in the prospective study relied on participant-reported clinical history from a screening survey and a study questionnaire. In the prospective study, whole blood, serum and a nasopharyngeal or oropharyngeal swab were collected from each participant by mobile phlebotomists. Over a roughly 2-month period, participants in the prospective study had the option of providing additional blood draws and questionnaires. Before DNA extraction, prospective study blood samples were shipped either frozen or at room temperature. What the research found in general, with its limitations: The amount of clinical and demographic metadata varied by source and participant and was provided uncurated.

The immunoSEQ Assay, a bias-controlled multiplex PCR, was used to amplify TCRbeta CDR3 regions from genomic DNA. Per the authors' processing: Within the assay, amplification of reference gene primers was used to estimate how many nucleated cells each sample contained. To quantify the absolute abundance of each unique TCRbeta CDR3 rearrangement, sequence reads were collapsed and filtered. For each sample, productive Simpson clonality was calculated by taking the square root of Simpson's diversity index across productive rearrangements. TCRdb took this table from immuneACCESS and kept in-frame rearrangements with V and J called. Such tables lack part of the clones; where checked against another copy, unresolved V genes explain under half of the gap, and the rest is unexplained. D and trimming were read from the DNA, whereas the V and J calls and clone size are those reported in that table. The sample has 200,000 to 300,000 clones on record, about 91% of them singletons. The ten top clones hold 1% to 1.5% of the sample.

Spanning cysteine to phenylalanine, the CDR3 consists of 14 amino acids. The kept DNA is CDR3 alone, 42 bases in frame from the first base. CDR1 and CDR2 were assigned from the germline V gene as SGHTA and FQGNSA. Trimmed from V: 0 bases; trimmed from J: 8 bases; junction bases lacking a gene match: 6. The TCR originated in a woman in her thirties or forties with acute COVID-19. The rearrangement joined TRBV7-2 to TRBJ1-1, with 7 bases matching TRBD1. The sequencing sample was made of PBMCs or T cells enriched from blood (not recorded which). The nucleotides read TGTGCCAGCAGCTTAGCAGGGGGCAAAGGAGAAGCTTTCTTT. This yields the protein CASSLAGGKGEAFF.